The 5 T cell receptor beta chains below were found in one sample sequenced in a study of CD8 T cells in ankylosing spondylitis. TCRdb passed the 5' RACE reads through MiXCR, listing each CDR3 protein once. The sample includes 250,000 to 350,000 distinct CDR3 sequences, around 19% of them seen just once. Sequencing was done on a sample of blood, either unsorted or a sorted T cell fraction (not recorded which). The receptors derive from a male donor with ankylosing spondylitis or in good health (not recorded which).

This clonotype was counted a few times. The rearrangement links TRBV6-6 to TRBJ2-7; D perhaps matches TRBD1 (5 bases). The CDR3 contains 12 residues. V shed 6 bases and J shed 3 bases, with 9 bases lying between them. The germline V gene encodes CDR1 MNHNY and CDR2 SVGAGI (reference sequence). CDR3 bases: TGTGCCAGCAGCAGGGCAGACTACGAGCAGTACGTC. Protein product: CASSRADYEQYV.

This clonotype was detected many times. J is TRBJ2-1 and V is TRBV20-1; 7 nucleotides align to TRBD2. Trimming took 4 bases from V and 8 from J; bases not matched to a gene: 17. The CDR3 is made up of 16 amino acids. Germline V gene data show CDR1 as DFQATT and CDR2 as SNEGSKA (reference sequence). CDR3 sequence: CSANGGASGFWDEQFF. The CDR3 coding sequence is TGCAGTGCTAACGGTGGGGCTAGCGGCTTCTGGGATGAGCAGTTCTTC.

In this sample, this clonotype turned up a few times. The CDR3 is CASSANMGGELFF. The CDR3 DNA reads as TGTGCCAGCAGCGCGAACATGGGAGGGGAGCTGTTTTTT. This rearrangement joins TRBV7-3 to TRBJ2-2; the D is unclear. Trimming cost V 5 bases and J 8 bases, with 12 bases left between them. The CDR3 runs to 13 residues. CDR1 and CDR2 (germline): SGHTA, FQGTGA. Using reference TRBV7-3 and TRBJ2-2 for the parts outside the CDR3, the full variable domain is GAGVSQTPSNKVTEKGKYVELRCDPISGHTALYWYRQSLGQGPEFLIYFQGTGAADDSGLPNDRFFAVRPEGSVSTLKIQRTERGDSAVYLCASSANMGGELFFGEGSRLTVL.

This chain connects TRBV5-1 to TRBJ2-1, with D possibly called TRBD1 or TRBD2 (5 bases each). V was shortened by 1 base and J by 5 bases, with 13 bases between the two germline ends. CDR1 and CDR2 from the germline V gene are SGHRS and YFSETQ. This CDR3 is 15 amino acids long. DNA for the CDR3: TGCGCCAGCAGCTTGCAGGAGGCAGGGAACAATGAGCAGTTCTTC. It codes for CASSLQEAGNNEQFF.

This clonotype came up a few times. The gene calls are TRBV7-8 and TRBJ2-1; no reliable D call. Germline V gene lookup returns CDR1 SGHVS and CDR2 FQNEAQ. The CDR3 extends over 14 amino acids. Trimming left V 2 bases short and J 9 bases short, with 14 bases between. In DNA form, the CDR3 reads TGTGCCAGCAGCTTATCTTGGGCGTCCGCTGAGCAGTTCTTC. Residues: CASSLSWASAEQFF.